What follows are 18 T cell receptor beta chains derived from one specimen sequenced in a study of CD8 T cells in ankylosing spondylitis. Study results and caveats: Made up of about eight highly homologous variants, a TCR beta motif appeared characteristic of ankylosing spondylitis blood.

TCRdb passed the 5' RACE reads through MiXCR, listing each CDR3 protein once. Of hundreds of thousands of distinct CDR3 sequences in the sample, 10% to 15% are singletons; the top ten hold 0.45% to 0.6%. Their antigens remain unidentified. The sequenced material came from blood, either unsorted or a sorted T cell fraction (not recorded which). These TCRs come from a male donor with ankylosing spondylitis.

The chain uses TRBV12-3 or TRBV12-4 and TRBJ1-1; perhaps TRBD1 as D (5 bases). The germline V and J ends were trimmed by 4 bases and 6 bases, with 15 bases remaining between them. The CDR3 has 14 residues. Written as DNA, the CDR3 is TGTGCCAGCAGTTATTGGGGGAACCCTCCTGAAGCTTTCTTT. Its protein is CASSYWGNPPEAFF.

This clonotype was counted only a few times. This chain connects TRBV6-4 to TRBJ2-2; the match to TRBD1 covers 8 bases. The J segment lost 3 bases and the V segment lost 6 bases, leaving 3 bases of the junction unmatched. The CDR3 runs to 14 residues. Germline V lookup: CDR1 MRHNA, CDR2 SNTAGT. This CDR3 reads CASRGQAYTGELFF. As DNA, the CDR3 is TGTGCCAGCAGGGGACAGGCATACACCGGGGAGCTGTTTTTT.

The chain recombines TRBV7-2 with TRBJ2-1; D call uncertain. The germline CDR1 and CDR2 sequences are SGHTA and FQGNSA. The CDR3 spans 12 residues. V was clipped by 5 bases and J by 8 bases, with 10 bases between them. The DNA of the CDR3 is TGTGCCAGCAGCCTCACTAACGATGAGCAGTTCTTC. Translated: CASSLTNDEQFF. The complete variable domain, with remaining parts taken from reference TRBV7-2 and TRBJ2-1, reads GAGVSQSPSNKVTEKGKDVELRCDPISGHTALYWYRQSLGQGLEFLIYFQGNSAPDKSGLPSDRFSAERTGGSVSTLTIQRTQQEDSAVYLCASSLTNDEQFFGPGTRLTVL.

This rearrangement joins TRBV18 to TRBJ2-2; 9 positions match TRBD2. CDR1 is KGHSH, CDR2 LQKENI, per germline. With 3 bases clipped from V and 1 base from J, the junction kept 3 bases outside the gene matches. The CDR3 sequence is 16 residues long. The CDR3 sequence is CASSPMTSGNTGELFF. The CDR3 DNA sequence: TGTGCCAGCTCACCTATGACTAGCGGGAACACCGGGGAGCTGTTTTTT.

This clonotype was picked up a small number of times. The chain combines TRBV5-1 with TRBJ1-1; 10 bases are shared with TRBD1. The junction had 5 bases not matched to a gene; V was cut back by 4 bases and J by 5 bases. Germline V CDR1 and CDR2: SGHRS, YFSETQ. The CDR3 is 14 amino acids. In DNA, the CDR3 is TGCGCCAGCAGCCCCCCGGACAGGGGGACTGAAGCTTTCTTT. It translates to CASSPPDRGTEAFF.

This clonotype was seen only a few times. The chain employs TRBV20-1 and TRBJ1-5, with TRBD1 identical over 7 bases. The CDR3 contains 13 residues. The germline V gene has CDR1 DFQATT and CDR2 SNEGSKA (reference sequence). V was pared by 7 bases and J by 6 bases, with 9 bases of the junction left unmatched. The CDR3 nucleotides are TGCAGTGTGGGCAGGGGGAGAGGTCAGCCCCAGCATTTT. It yields the protein CSVGRGRGQPQHF.

The table lists this clonotype with a few counts. The V call is TRBV20-1, the J call TRBJ1-6, with a possible D match to TRBD1 (5 bases). CDR3 length: 15 amino acids. V lost 1 base, J lost 7 bases, and 14 bases lay in between. From germline, CDR1 is DFQATT and CDR2 SNEGSKA (reference sequence). CDR3 residues: CSARASDRENSPLHF. CDR3 DNA sequence: TGCAGTGCTAGAGCTTCCGACAGAGAAAATTCACCCCTCCACTTT.

The chain employs TRBV6-1 and TRBJ1-2; 8 bases are a match to TRBD1. The CDR3 length is 14 residues. Per germline, CDR1 MNHNS and CDR2 SASEGT. V lost 6 bases, J lost 3 bases, and 6 bases stayed unmatched. CDR3 loop: CASRLTGGYYGYTF. The DNA of the CDR3 is TGTGCCAGCAGACTCACAGGGGGGTACTATGGCTACACCTTC.

This clonotype was picked up many times. The chain joins TRBV6-5 to TRBJ1-6; no definite D call. CDR3 length: 14 amino acids. Germline V CDR1 and CDR2: MNHEY, SVGAGI. V shed 0 bases and J shed 7 bases, with 7 bases lying between them. The CDR3 nucleotides read TGTGCCAGCAGTTACTCGGGCGGGAATTCACCCCTCCACTTT. Translated: CASSYSGGNSPLHF.

This clonotype was recorded many times. The gene calls are TRBV20-1 and TRBJ2-2; the D call may be TRBD1 or TRBD2 (6 bases each). The CDR3 spans 14 residues. Germline V gene lookup returns CDR1 DFQATT and CDR2 SNEGSKA (reference sequence). The V and J ends lost 4 bases and 3 bases respectively, with 12 bases between them. CDR3 in amino acids: CSAIAEGDTGELFF. CDR3 nucleotide sequence: TGCAGTGCTATAGCGGAGGGGGACACCGGGGAGCTGTTTTTT.

CDR3 region: CASSSPRTGRYGYTF. CDR3 sequence (DNA): TGTGCCAGCAGTTCCCCCCGAACAGGGAGGTATGGCTACACCTTC. The chain recombines TRBV7-2 with TRBJ1-2; D may be TRBD1 (6 bases). V lost 6 bases, J lost 5 bases, and 19 bases lay in between. Germline V gene lookup returns CDR1 SGHTA and CDR2 FQGNSA. The length of the CDR3 is 15 residues.

There are many counts of this clonotype. The chain couples TRBV18 to TRBJ1-1, with 7 positions matching TRBD1. This CDR3 comprises 13 residues. V shed 8 bases and J 10 bases; nucleotides not matched to a gene: 13. Per the germline V gene, CDR1 is KGHSH and CDR2 is LQKENI. Here the CDR3 reads CASIGTDGFGAFF. DNA for the CDR3: TGTGCCAGCATCGGGACAGACGGTTTTGGAGCTTTCTTT.

This clonotype came up a few times. The V gene is TRBV2, the J gene TRBJ2-7, with 12 bases identical to TRBD2. CDR3 length: 13 residues. Trimming took 8 bases from V and 2 from J; bases not matched to a gene: 1. Germline V lookup: CDR1 SNHLY, CDR2 FYNNEI. CDR3 in DNA: TGTGCCAGCGGACTAGCGGGAACCTACGAGCAGTACTTC. Translated, it gives CASGLAGTYEQYF.

V and J are TRBV5-1 and TRBJ1-4, with D possibly matching TRBD1 (6 bases). The CDR3 consists of 14 residues. Germline CDR1 SGHRS, CDR2 YFSETQ. The V end was cut by 6 bases, the J end by 8 bases, with 17 bases between. The CDR3 here is CASKNRDSGEKLFF. For the CDR3, the DNA is TGCGCCAGCAAGAACAGGGATAGTGGCGAAAAACTGTTTTTT.

The chain joins TRBV23-1 to TRBJ2-3; D is possibly TRBD1 (6 bases). TRBV23-1 has ORF status, its function being uncertain. The CDR3 contains 17 residues. V dropped 5 bases and J dropped 4 bases, with 22 bases sitting between them. CDR3 region: CASSVYRVKTRADTQYF. DNA of the CDR3: TGCGCCAGCAGTGTCTACAGGGTGAAAACTCGTGCAGATACGCAGTATTTT.

This clonotype has just one count. The chain joins TRBV18 to TRBJ1-4, with TRBD1 matching over 9 bases. The CDR3 loop spans 17 amino acids. In germline, CDR1 is KGHSH, CDR2 LQKENI. Trimming took 4 bases from V and 8 from J; bases not matched to a gene: 14. Here the CDR3 reads CASSQNPGQGIYEKLFF. In nucleotides, the CDR3 is TGTGCCAGCTCACAAAACCCGGGACAGGGAATCTACGAAAAACTGTTTTTT.

This chain links TRBV7-2 with TRBJ2-5; D is uncertain. The CDR3 has 13 amino acids. Germline assignment: CDR1 SGHTA and CDR2 FQGNSA. Trimming left V 2 bases short and J 5 bases short, with 9 bases between. The CDR3 DNA sequence: TGTGCCAGCAGCTTATATGGCGTGGAGACCCAGTACTTC. Protein: CASSLYGVETQYF.

This clonotype came up a few times. The rearrangement uses TRBV5-1 and TRBJ1-2; 8 bases fit TRBD1. Germline-derived CDR1 and CDR2 are SGHRS and YFSETQ. Trimming at V came to 3 bases and at J to 3 bases, leaving 10 bases not matched to a gene. The CDR3 is 16 amino acids. The CDR3 DNA sequence: TGCGCCAGCAGCTATACAGGGACAGGCATTTACTATGGCTACACCTTC. Its protein is CASSYTGTGIYYGYTF.